A single sample is the source of the 29 T cell receptor beta chains below, sequenced in a study of early T cells in non-severe SARS-CoV-2 infection. One entry per CDR3 protein results from TCRdb running MiXCR on the 5' RACE reads. The top ten hold about 10% of the sample, which has 50,000 to 65,000 distinct CDR3 sequences, roughly 8.2% seen once. The sequenced sample was whole blood, obtained at baseline. The origin of the receptors is an adult who was a healthcare worker with PCR-confirmed SARS-CoV-2 infection or an uninfected control (not recorded which).

The chain couples TRBV7-9 to TRBJ2-1; D is undetermined. Germline CDR1 reads SEHNR; CDR2 reads FQNEAQ (reference sequence). CDR3 length equals 14 residues. V dropped 7 bases and J dropped 2 bases, with 12 bases sitting between them. The DNA of the CDR3 is TGTGCCAGCATCCTCGCGGCCGCCTACAATGAGCAGTTCTTC. It yields the protein CASILAAAYNEQFF.

In this sample, this clonotype turned up many times. The chain joins TRBV7-2 to TRBJ2-7; D not certain. Germline CDR1 and CDR2: SGHTA and FQGNSA. V was trimmed by 2 bases and J by 3 bases, leaving 11 bases between them. The CDR3 totals 14 residues. DNA for the CDR3: TGTGCCAGCAGCTTAAGCGCTGGAAGCTACGAGCAGTACTTC. Residues: CASSLSAGSYEQYF.

This clonotype was seen repeatedly, ten times or more. The CDR3 sequence: CASSLSGVDQPQHF. CDR3 in DNA: TGTGCCAGCAGCTTGTCAGGGGTCGATCAGCCCCAGCATTTT. This chain connects TRBV7-9 to TRBJ1-5; possible D gene TRBD1, 6 bases. The CDR3 runs 14 residues. Trimming cost V 3 bases and J 5 bases, with 11 bases left between them. Germline loops: CDR1 SEHNR, CDR2 FQNEAQ (reference sequence).

This clonotype showed up just a few times. The chain employs TRBV2 and TRBJ1-4; 9 nucleotides match TRBD1. The CDR3 consists of 15 residues. Germline V gene lookup returns CDR1 SNHLY and CDR2 FYNNEI. V shed 7 bases, J shed 6 bases, and the junction held 9 bases outside the gene matches. This CDR3 is CASNRFRDRDEKLFF. The CDR3 DNA is TGTGCCAGCAACCGATTCCGGGACAGGGATGAAAAACTGTTTTTT.

This clonotype was seen repeatedly, ten times or more. This rearrangement joins TRBV4-1 to TRBJ1-2, with D hard to call. The V and J ends lost 0 bases and 0 bases respectively, with 5 bases between them. The CDR3 is 14 residues long. Germline CDR1 is MGHRA and CDR2 is YSYEKL. The CDR3 region has the DNA TGCGCCAGCAGCCAAGATCCGGCTAACTATGGCTACACCTTC. Its translation is CASSQDPANYGYTF.

This clonotype was observed a few times. The chain combines TRBV19 with TRBJ2-3, with D perhaps TRBD2 (6 bases). CDR1 is LNHDA and CDR2 is SQIVND in the germline V gene (reference sequence). The germline V and J ends were trimmed by 4 bases and 3 bases, with 17 bases remaining between them. The CDR3 has 16 amino acids. This CDR3 reads CASSTHSSSETDTQYF. The CDR3 bases are TGTGCCAGTAGTACCCACTCTTCTAGCGAGACAGATACGCAGTATTTT. Together with reference TRBV19 and TRBJ2-3, the CDR3 gives the full variable domain: DGGITQSPKYLFRKEGQNVTLSCEQNLNHDAMYWYRQDPGQGLRLIYYSQIVNDFQKGDIAEGYSVSREKKESFPLTVTSAQKNPTAFYLCASSTHSSSETDTQYFGPGTRLTVL.

There are many counts of this clonotype. This chain links TRBV6-6 with TRBJ1-5; D gene ambiguous. Trimming took off 2 bases at V and 0 bases at J, with 17 bases between the two ends. The CDR3 is made up of 18 amino acids. The V gene's germline CDR1 is MNHNY and CDR2 SVGAGI (reference sequence). CDR3 amino acids: CASSYSGRGRYSNQPQHF. CDR3 sequence (DNA): TGTGCCAGCAGTTACAGTGGACGCGGGAGATATAGCAATCAGCCCCAGCATTTT.

V gene TRBV20-1 combines with J gene TRBJ2-1, with TRBD1 as a possible D gene (5 bases). This CDR3 is 15 amino acids long. The germline CDR1 and CDR2 sequences are DFQATT and SNEGSKA (reference sequence). Between the trimmed V and J ends, which lost 8 bases and 0 bases, there was a span of 17 bases. In DNA form, the CDR3 reads TGCAGTCCAAAGTGGGGCTCCAACTCCTACAATGAGCAGTTCTTC. It translates to CSPKWGSNSYNEQFF.

The CDR3 spells CASSTSDRRVSPLHF. Here the CDR3 DNA reads TGTGCCAGCTCAACATCAGACAGACGTGTTTCACCCCTCCACTTT. The chain carries TRBV18 and TRBJ1-6; D possibly corresponds to TRBD1 (5 bases). The CDR3 has 15 amino acids. Looked up from germline, CDR1 is KGHSH and CDR2 is LQKENI. Trimming pared 5 bases from V and 9 bases from J, leaving 17 bases between.

This clonotype was counted a few times. The chain is built from TRBV12-3 or TRBV12-4 and TRBJ2-1; the D is unclear. The CDR3 consists of 14 residues. The V gene lost 1 base and the J gene lost 2 bases, with 6 bases spanning the gap. CDR3 sequence: CASSLGGTYNEQFF. The CDR3 DNA sequence: TGTGCCAGCAGTTTAGGCGGTACCTACAATGAGCAGTTCTTC.

The V and J genes are TRBV20-1 and TRBJ1-1, with D maybe TRBD1 (5 bases). V lost 4 bases, J lost 3 bases, and 9 bases lay in between. The germline V gene encodes CDR1 DFQATT and CDR2 SNEGSKA (reference sequence). This CDR3 comprises 12 residues. Here the CDR3 DNA reads TGCAGTGCTAAAATACAGGACACTGAAGCTTTCTTT. Protein sequence: CSAKIQDTEAFF.

The chain uses TRBV5-1 and TRBJ2-1, with a weak D call TRBD2 (6 bases). The germline V gene encodes CDR1 SGHRS and CDR2 YFSETQ. This CDR3 has 15 residues. The V end was cut by 4 bases, the J end by 0 bases, with 11 bases between. CDR3 DNA: TGCGCCAGCAGCCCCCAGACTAGCTCCTACAATGAGCAGTTCTTC. It codes for CASSPQTSSYNEQFF.

This clonotype came up many times. The chain joins TRBV2 to TRBJ1-2, with D possibly TRBD1 on 6 matching bases. The germline V and J ends were trimmed by 1 base and 4 bases, with 10 bases remaining between them. CDR1 SNHLY and CDR2 FYNNEI come from the germline V gene. The CDR3 is 14 residues long. The DNA for the CDR3 is TGTGCCAGCAGTGAAGTCTTGGACAGCTATGGCTACACCTTC. It is translated as CASSEVLDSYGYTF. Combining the CDR3 with reference TRBV2 and TRBJ1-2 gives the whole variable domain EPEVTQTPSHQVTQMGQEVILRCVPISNHLYFYWYRQILGQKVEFLVSFYNNEISEKSEIFDDQFSVERPDGSNFTLKIRSTKLEDSAMYFCASSEVLDSYGYTFGSGTRLTVV.

This clonotype came up many times. The V and J genes are TRBV11-2 and TRBJ2-1, with D uncertain. The length of the CDR3 is 13 residues. CDR1 and CDR2 (germline): SGHAT, FQNNGV. V gave up 5 bases and J gave up 3 bases, with 8 bases separating them. The CDR3 loop reads CASSGRDYNEQFF. The CDR3 DNA reads TGTGCCAGCAGCGGACGAGACTACAATGAGCAGTTCTTC.

This clonotype has more than one count but fewer than ten. The gene calls are TRBV5-6 and TRBJ1-6, with a weak D call TRBD1 (5 bases). CDR3 length: 14 amino acids. Trimming cost V 0 bases and J 10 bases, with 11 bases left between them. Germline CDR1 is SGHDT and CDR2 is YYEEEE. The CDR3 coding sequence is TGTGCCAGCAGCTTGGGCCAGGGCGGCTCACCCCTCCACTTT. Translated, it gives CASSLGQGGSPLHF.

As regards this clonotype: This sequence may be a read error, since a much larger clone differs from it by one base. The V gene is TRBV10-3, the J gene TRBJ1-1; D remains ambiguous. The CDR3 consists of 14 residues. With 9 bases removed from V and 4 bases from J, the gap between germline ends came to 18 bases. Germline CDR1 is ENHRY and CDR2 is SYGVKD. DNA for the CDR3: TGTGCCATAAGGCCGGGGAGACATGGCACTGAAGCTTTCTTT. Amino acids: CAIRPGRHGTEAFF.

This clonotype has ten or more counts. V and J are TRBV12-3 or TRBV12-4 and TRBJ2-5; D is uncertain. Trimming shortened V by 0 bases and J by 3 bases, and 11 bases separated the two germline ends. The length of the CDR3 is 15 residues. CDR3 protein: CASSLAWPAKETQYF. The CDR3 nucleotides read TGTGCCAGCAGTTTAGCTTGGCCGGCGAAAGAGACCCAGTACTTC.

This chain links TRBV20-1 with TRBJ2-3; 7 bases line up with TRBD2. The CDR3 spans 15 residues. The V gene end was trimmed by 6 bases and the J gene end by 2 bases; junction bases not matched to a gene: 11. Germline V gene sequence: CDR1 DFQATT, CDR2 SNEGSKA (reference sequence). CDR3 nucleotides: TGCAGTGCCCCCCCCGTGGCGGGAGTCACAGATACGCAGTATTTT. It is translated as CSAPPVAGVTDTQYF.

This chain connects TRBV20-1 to TRBJ2-1, with TRBD2 matching over 8 bases. Germline V gene data show CDR1 as DFQATT and CDR2 as SNEGSKA (reference sequence). The CDR3 has 15 residues. The V and J ends lost 6 bases and 6 bases, in that order; junction bases with no gene match: 13. The CDR3: CSARSPGLVSNEQFF. CDR3 bases: TGCAGTGCGCGTTCTCCGGGACTAGTAAGCAATGAGCAGTTCTTC.

This clonotype showed up many times. The DNA for the CDR3 is TGTGCCATCAGGGGGACAGGCACTGAAGCTTTCTTT. Its protein is CAIRGTGTEAFF. This sequence joins TRBV10-3 and TRBJ1-1; the match to TRBD1 covers 8 bases. J lost 4 bases, V lost 6 bases, and 1 base had no gene match. Germline CDR1 and CDR2: ENHRY and SYGVKD. CDR3 length: 12 amino acids.

V is TRBV6-5 and J is TRBJ1-1, with 7 nucleotides matching TRBD1. The CDR3 loop spans 13 amino acids. Germline V CDR1 and CDR2: MNHEY, SVGAGI. The V gene end was trimmed by 0 bases and the J gene end by 10 bases; junction bases not matched to a gene: 5. The CDR3 region has the DNA TGTGCCAGCAGTTACTCGAGGGGGCATCGAGCTTTCTTT. Amino acids: CASSYSRGHRAFF.

In its sample, this clonotype was seen many times. The CDR3 protein is CASSLASYGYTF. The CDR3 region has the DNA TGTGCCAGCAGTTTAGCCAGCTATGGCTACACCTTC. The rearrangement joins TRBV12-3 or TRBV12-4 to TRBJ1-2; no reliable D call. V gave up 0 bases and J gave up 4 bases, with 3 bases separating them. The CDR3 consists of 12 residues.

In its sample, this clonotype was seen a few times. This rearrangement joins TRBV29-1 to TRBJ2-5; TRBD1 aligns across 7 bases. CDR1 is SQVTM, CDR2 ANQGSEA, per germline. The CDR3 totals 14 residues. V gave up 4 bases and J gave up 2 bases; unmatched junction bases: 7. DNA for the CDR3: TGCAGCGTTGTCAAGGACAGGAGGCAAGAGACCCAGTACTTC. This codes for CSVVKDRRQETQYF.

This clonotype was recorded once. V usage is TRBV10-3 and J usage is TRBJ1-1; the D is unclear. Germline CDR1 and CDR2: ENHRY and SYGVKD. Trimming removed 7 bases from V and 0 bases from J, with 12 bases in between. The CDR3 is made up of 14 amino acids. CDR3 DNA sequence: TGTGCCATCAAGGACGGGTACATGAACACTGAAGCTTTCTTT. Encoded protein: CAIKDGYMNTEAFF.

This clonotype was recorded many times. The CDR3 DNA sequence: TGTGCCACCCGCGGGGGAACTGAAGCTTTCTTT. Residues: CATRGGTEAFF. The chain joins TRBV5-4 to TRBJ1-1; a possible D gene is TRBD1 (5 bases). The V and J ends lost 9 bases and 5 bases respectively, with 11 bases between them. The CDR3 is 11 amino acids. Germline CDR1 SGHNT, CDR2 YYREEE (reference sequence).

V is TRBV3-1 and J is TRBJ2-1, with TRBD2 as a possible D gene (6 bases). Between the trimmed V and J ends, which lost 2 bases and 10 bases, there was a span of 9 bases. The CDR3 runs to 12 residues. CDR1 is LGHDT and CDR2 is YNNKEL in the germline V gene (reference sequence). CDR3: CASSQMGREQFF. DNA for the CDR3: TGTGCCAGCAGCCAAATGGGGAGGGAGCAGTTCTTC.

The chain couples TRBV5-1 to TRBJ1-2; D is uncertain. Germline CDR1 is SGHRS and CDR2 is YFSETQ. Trimming took 0 bases from V and 8 from J, leaving 8 bases between them. The CDR3 runs 12 residues. CDR3 in amino acids: CASSLEGKGYTF. The CDR3 nucleotides read TGCGCCAGCAGCTTGGAAGGGAAGGGCTACACCTTC.

This clonotype was counted only a few times. The CDR3 DNA reads TGTGCCAGCAGCCAAGTCTGGGCCAATGAGCAGTTCTTC. This codes for CASSQVWANEQFF. The genes are TRBV14 and TRBJ2-1; unclear D gene. The CDR3 sequence is 13 residues long. Germline CDR1 and CDR2: SGHDN and FVKESK. The V end lost 1 base, the J end lost 6 bases, and 7 bases lay between the germline ends.

Many counts were recorded for this clonotype. This chain links TRBV25-1 with TRBJ2-5, with D maybe TRBD1 (6 bases). V was clipped by 0 bases and J by 8 bases, with 10 bases between them. Germline lookup yields CDR1 MGHDK and CDR2 SYGVNS. The CDR3 spans 13 residues. CDR3 protein: CASSEYGGVTQYF. CDR3 bases: TGTGCCAGCAGTGAATATGGGGGCGTTACCCAGTACTTC.